Reported below is one TCR beta chain. Its antigen remains unknown. These data originate in a study of cytomegalovirus exposure and HLA in healthy donors. In the study overall: The roughly 670 first-cohort repertoires shared a platform with the approximately 120 validation repertoires, as reported in a later analysis. Notes on the study in general: The study designated fewer than 200 TCR beta chains cytomegalovirus-associated. In vitro, three CMV-associated chains proved specific for CMV antigens.

Clones were sequenced by immunoSEQ multiplex PCR, and TCRdb holds only the in-frame ones, with some missing. The sample gives fewer than 300,000 clones, approximately 87% of which show up once; about 0.86% is in the top ten. This CDR3 has 13 residues. The V end lost 4 bases, the J end lost 4 bases, and 8 bases lay between the germline ends. Germline V gene sequence: CDR1 SGHRS, CDR2 YFSETQ. Sequencing was performed on PBMCs. The chain links TRBV5-1 to TRBJ2-2; a possible D gene is TRBD1 (6 bases). The TCR was taken from a woman between 18 and 29 years old in good health and CMV-seronegative. CDR3 in amino acids: CASSVQGTGELFF. Here the CDR3 DNA reads TGCGCCAGCAGCGTACAGGGCACCGGGGAGCTGTTTTTT.